A few counts support the clone carrying this T cell receptor (beta chain). This sample was included in a study of T cells in Graves' hyperthyroidism and ophthalmopathy. V was pared by 5 bases and J by 7 bases, with 17 bases between. The CDR3 covers 15 residues. Amplified TCR beta CDR3 regions came from RNA transcripts. The HTBI set primed first-round TCR CDR3 RT-PCR. From the multiplex PCR reads, TCRdb called clonotypes with MiXCR, one entry per CDR3 protein. Seen here are 200,000 or so distinct CDR3 sequences, 17% observed once, and the top ten hold roughly 49%. This sequence joins TRBV12-3 or TRBV12-4 and TRBJ2-2; possibly TRBD2 for D (6 bases). The sample consisted of blood. This sequence originates from a woman aged 45 to 65 with Graves' hyperthyroidism. CDR3 in amino acids: CASSARTKWGGELFF. CDR3 nucleotides: TGTGCCAGCAGTGCCAGGACTAAATGGGGCGGGGAGCTGTTTTTT.